This T cell receptor beta chain originates from a study of T cells in Graves' hyperthyroidism and ophthalmopathy. Hyperthyroidism, newly diagnosed and lasting under 2 months, affected patients aged 18 to 65. Lactation, pregnancy, other autoimmune disease or uncontrolled infection excluded patients. The PBMCs had their origin in around 9.1 ml of fresh peripheral blood. There are a few counts of this clonotype. Its antigen is currently unknown. Amplification yielded TCR beta CDR3 regions, with RNA transcripts as the source. A first-round RT-PCR of the TCR CDR3 used the HTBI primer set. TCRdb processed the multiplex PCR reads anew with MiXCR; each CDR3 protein has one entry. The sample contains about 150,000 distinct CDR3 sequences, 22% of which appear only once. V lost 1 base and J 9 bases, leaving 16 bases between the germline ends. The germline V gene encodes CDR1 DFQATT and CDR2 SNEGSKA (reference sequence). The CDR3 has 15 residues.

The study's findings and limits: Researchers found most expanded thyroid clonotypes above 0.001 in blood as well.

The sample was blood. This clonotype was sampled from a woman aged 45-60 years with Graves' hyperthyroidism that later progressed to Graves' ophthalmopathy. The chain uses TRBV20-1 and TRBJ1-6; tentative D call: TRBD1 (5 bases). CDR3 sequence (DNA): TGCAGTGCTAGAGGAGGGGCAGGCGGCCCTTCACCCCTCCACTTT. This sequence encodes CSARGGAGGPSPLHF.